These 10 T cell receptor beta chains came from one sample sequenced in a study of blood T cell repertoires in COVID-19. Here immunoSEQ multiplex PCR was the method, and the copy in TCRdb shows in-frame clones only, minus some. This table holds some 180,000 clones, approximately 82% found once. Sequences were obtained from peripheral blood. The receptors here all came from a human donor in a cohort sampled during active COVID-19.

This clone was observed once. The chain links TRBV27 to TRBJ2-5, with D possibly matching TRBD2 (5 bases). Trimming removed 0 bases from V and 5 bases from J, with 10 bases in between. Germline CDR1 reads MNHEY; CDR2 reads SMNVEV (reference sequence). The CDR3 has 14 amino acids. DNA for the CDR3: TGTGCCAGCAGTTTATCCCGGGCGGGTGAGACCCAGTACTTC. Amino acid sequence: CASSLSRAGETQYF.

The rearrangement joins TRBV2 to TRBJ1-2; 7 nucleotides match TRBD1. CDR1 and CDR2 (germline): SNHLY, FYNNEI. The CDR3 is made up of 15 amino acids. The J segment lost 7 bases and the V segment lost 3 bases, leaving 11 bases of the junction unmatched. CDR3 nucleotide sequence: TGTGCCAGCAGTGAGGACAGGCCCCCTTTAGGTGGCTACACCTTC. It yields the protein CASSEDRPPLGGYTF. The full variable domain, its missing parts supplied by reference TRBV2 and TRBJ1-2, is EPEVTQTPSHQVTQMGQEVILRCVPISNHLYFYWYRQILGQKVEFLVSFYNNEISEKSEIFDDQFSVERPDGSNFTLKIRSTKLEDSAMYFCASSEDRPPLGGYTFGSGTRLTVV.

This sequence joins TRBV9 and TRBJ1-1, with a possible D match to TRBD1 (5 bases). The germline V gene has CDR1 SGDLS and CDR2 YYNGEE. The ends were cut back, 4 bases at V and 2 bases at J, with 15 bases in the middle. This CDR3 spans 15 amino acids. As DNA, the CDR3 is TGTGCCAGCAGCCTAAACGGGGGAACTAACACTGAAGCTTTCTTT. Translating it yields CASSLNGGTNTEAFF.

The chain has TRBV2 and TRBJ2-2; possible D gene TRBD2, 6 bases. Germline CDR1 reads SNHLY; CDR2 reads FYNNEI. The CDR3 totals 14 residues. The V end was cut by 4 bases, the J end by 3 bases, with 9 bases between. DNA for the CDR3: TGTGCCAGCAGTGGGGGGGTATACACCGGGGAGCTGTTTTTT. Its protein product is CASSGGVYTGELFF.

The chain has TRBV5-1 and TRBJ1-1, with TRBD1 as a possible D gene (6 bases). The CDR3 contains 13 residues. Germline V gene lookup returns CDR1 SGHRS and CDR2 YFSETQ. V gave up 4 bases and J gave up 4 bases, with 11 bases separating them. The CDR3 DNA follows: TGCGCCAGCAGCGCAGGGGTTGCCACTGAAGCTTTCTTT. Translated: CASSAGVATEAFF.

This chain uses TRBV11-2 with TRBJ2-7; tentative D call: TRBD1 (6 bases). CDR1 and CDR2 (germline): SGHAT, FQNNGV. Trimming stripped 2 bases from V and 2 bases from J, with 10 bases between. The CDR3 length is 14 residues. CDR3 DNA: TGTGCCAGCAGCTTAAGGACAGACCCCTACGAGCAGTACTTC. Residues: CASSLRTDPYEQYF. The full variable domain, completed using reference TRBV11-2 and TRBJ2-7, is EAGVAQSPRYKIIEKRQSVAFWCNPISGHATLYWYQQILGQGPKLLIQFQNNGVVDDSQLPKDRFSAERLKGVDSTLKIQPAKLEDSAVYLCASSLRTDPYEQYFGPGTRLTVT.

Only one count was recorded for this clone. V and J are TRBV3-1 (or the pseudogene TRBV3-2) and TRBJ1-5; D gene uncertain. The CDR3 runs to 14 residues. Germline V gene lookup returns CDR1 LGHDT and CDR2 YNNKEL (reference sequence). The V and J ends lost 1 base and 11 bases respectively, with 15 bases between them. CDR3 residues: CASSQGAAGRAQHF. For the CDR3, the DNA is TGTGCCAGCAGCCAAGGGGCTGCGGGCCGGGCCCAGCATTTT.

This chain uses TRBV30 with TRBJ1-3; 8 bases fit TRBD1. Trimming cost V 3 bases and J 1 base; bases outside gene matches: 5. CDR3 size: 15 residues. Germline V gene sequence: CDR1 GTSNPN, CDR2 SVGIG (reference sequence). CDR3 sequence: CAWSSTGGSGNTIYF. DNA of the CDR3: TGTGCCTGGAGCTCCACAGGGGGTTCTGGAAACACCATATATTTT.

The chain recombines TRBV28 with TRBJ2-1, with 14 positions matching TRBD2. With V trimmed by 3 bases and J by 3 bases, 7 bases remained unmatched. From germline, CDR1 is MDHEN and CDR2 SYDVKM. The length of the CDR3 is 18 residues. CDR3 DNA sequence: TGTGCCAGCAGTTTCCAGGGACTAGCGGGAGCGTTCTACAATGAGCAGTTCTTC. Translated: CASSFQGLAGAFYNEQFF.

This clone was recorded a few times. The V and J genes are TRBV4-1 and TRBJ2-3; D is ambiguous. Germline V gene lookup returns CDR1 MGHRA and CDR2 YSYEKL. The CDR3 loop spans 12 amino acids. Trimming took 4 bases from V and 4 from J, leaving 6 bases between them. CDR3 in amino acids: CASSPFSDTQYF. CDR3 DNA sequence: TGCGCCAGCAGCCCTTTCTCAGATACGCAGTATTTT.